This TCR beta chain was identified in a study of Graves' ophthalmopathy and Graves' hyperthyroidism. The CDR3 has 13 residues. Trimming removed 2 bases at V and 5 bases at J, with 10 bases between. The germline CDR1 and CDR2 sequences are SGHTA and FQGNSA. TCR beta CDR3 regions were amplified from RNA transcripts. HTBI-primed first-round RT-PCR preceded second-round multiplex PCR. Each CDR3 protein is one row after TCRdb ran MiXCR on the multiplex PCR reads. Here the sample spans a few hundred thousand distinct CDR3 sequences, 15% to 20% being singletons. CAS ≥3, NOSPECS ≥4, moderate-to-severe activity and duration under 3 months marked donors with ophthalmopathy. Fresh peripheral blood (roughly 9.7 ml) yielded the PBMCs. General study findings and limits: Ophthalmopathy progression cases were predicted by the model with 70.59% sensitivity and 72.22% specificity. Researchers report that a 13-signature model separated ophthalmopathy from stable hyperthyroidism, posting around 90% sensitivity and more than 70% specificity.

This clonotype was picked up many times. The target antigen is unknown. This chain links TRBV7-2 with TRBJ2-7; D is possibly TRBD2 (5 bases). The clonotype comes from a young woman with Graves' ophthalmopathy. Source material: peripheral blood. The CDR3, as DNA: TGTGCCAGCAGCTTATTAGGACTTAACGAGCAGTACTTC. This sequence encodes CASSLLGLNEQYF.